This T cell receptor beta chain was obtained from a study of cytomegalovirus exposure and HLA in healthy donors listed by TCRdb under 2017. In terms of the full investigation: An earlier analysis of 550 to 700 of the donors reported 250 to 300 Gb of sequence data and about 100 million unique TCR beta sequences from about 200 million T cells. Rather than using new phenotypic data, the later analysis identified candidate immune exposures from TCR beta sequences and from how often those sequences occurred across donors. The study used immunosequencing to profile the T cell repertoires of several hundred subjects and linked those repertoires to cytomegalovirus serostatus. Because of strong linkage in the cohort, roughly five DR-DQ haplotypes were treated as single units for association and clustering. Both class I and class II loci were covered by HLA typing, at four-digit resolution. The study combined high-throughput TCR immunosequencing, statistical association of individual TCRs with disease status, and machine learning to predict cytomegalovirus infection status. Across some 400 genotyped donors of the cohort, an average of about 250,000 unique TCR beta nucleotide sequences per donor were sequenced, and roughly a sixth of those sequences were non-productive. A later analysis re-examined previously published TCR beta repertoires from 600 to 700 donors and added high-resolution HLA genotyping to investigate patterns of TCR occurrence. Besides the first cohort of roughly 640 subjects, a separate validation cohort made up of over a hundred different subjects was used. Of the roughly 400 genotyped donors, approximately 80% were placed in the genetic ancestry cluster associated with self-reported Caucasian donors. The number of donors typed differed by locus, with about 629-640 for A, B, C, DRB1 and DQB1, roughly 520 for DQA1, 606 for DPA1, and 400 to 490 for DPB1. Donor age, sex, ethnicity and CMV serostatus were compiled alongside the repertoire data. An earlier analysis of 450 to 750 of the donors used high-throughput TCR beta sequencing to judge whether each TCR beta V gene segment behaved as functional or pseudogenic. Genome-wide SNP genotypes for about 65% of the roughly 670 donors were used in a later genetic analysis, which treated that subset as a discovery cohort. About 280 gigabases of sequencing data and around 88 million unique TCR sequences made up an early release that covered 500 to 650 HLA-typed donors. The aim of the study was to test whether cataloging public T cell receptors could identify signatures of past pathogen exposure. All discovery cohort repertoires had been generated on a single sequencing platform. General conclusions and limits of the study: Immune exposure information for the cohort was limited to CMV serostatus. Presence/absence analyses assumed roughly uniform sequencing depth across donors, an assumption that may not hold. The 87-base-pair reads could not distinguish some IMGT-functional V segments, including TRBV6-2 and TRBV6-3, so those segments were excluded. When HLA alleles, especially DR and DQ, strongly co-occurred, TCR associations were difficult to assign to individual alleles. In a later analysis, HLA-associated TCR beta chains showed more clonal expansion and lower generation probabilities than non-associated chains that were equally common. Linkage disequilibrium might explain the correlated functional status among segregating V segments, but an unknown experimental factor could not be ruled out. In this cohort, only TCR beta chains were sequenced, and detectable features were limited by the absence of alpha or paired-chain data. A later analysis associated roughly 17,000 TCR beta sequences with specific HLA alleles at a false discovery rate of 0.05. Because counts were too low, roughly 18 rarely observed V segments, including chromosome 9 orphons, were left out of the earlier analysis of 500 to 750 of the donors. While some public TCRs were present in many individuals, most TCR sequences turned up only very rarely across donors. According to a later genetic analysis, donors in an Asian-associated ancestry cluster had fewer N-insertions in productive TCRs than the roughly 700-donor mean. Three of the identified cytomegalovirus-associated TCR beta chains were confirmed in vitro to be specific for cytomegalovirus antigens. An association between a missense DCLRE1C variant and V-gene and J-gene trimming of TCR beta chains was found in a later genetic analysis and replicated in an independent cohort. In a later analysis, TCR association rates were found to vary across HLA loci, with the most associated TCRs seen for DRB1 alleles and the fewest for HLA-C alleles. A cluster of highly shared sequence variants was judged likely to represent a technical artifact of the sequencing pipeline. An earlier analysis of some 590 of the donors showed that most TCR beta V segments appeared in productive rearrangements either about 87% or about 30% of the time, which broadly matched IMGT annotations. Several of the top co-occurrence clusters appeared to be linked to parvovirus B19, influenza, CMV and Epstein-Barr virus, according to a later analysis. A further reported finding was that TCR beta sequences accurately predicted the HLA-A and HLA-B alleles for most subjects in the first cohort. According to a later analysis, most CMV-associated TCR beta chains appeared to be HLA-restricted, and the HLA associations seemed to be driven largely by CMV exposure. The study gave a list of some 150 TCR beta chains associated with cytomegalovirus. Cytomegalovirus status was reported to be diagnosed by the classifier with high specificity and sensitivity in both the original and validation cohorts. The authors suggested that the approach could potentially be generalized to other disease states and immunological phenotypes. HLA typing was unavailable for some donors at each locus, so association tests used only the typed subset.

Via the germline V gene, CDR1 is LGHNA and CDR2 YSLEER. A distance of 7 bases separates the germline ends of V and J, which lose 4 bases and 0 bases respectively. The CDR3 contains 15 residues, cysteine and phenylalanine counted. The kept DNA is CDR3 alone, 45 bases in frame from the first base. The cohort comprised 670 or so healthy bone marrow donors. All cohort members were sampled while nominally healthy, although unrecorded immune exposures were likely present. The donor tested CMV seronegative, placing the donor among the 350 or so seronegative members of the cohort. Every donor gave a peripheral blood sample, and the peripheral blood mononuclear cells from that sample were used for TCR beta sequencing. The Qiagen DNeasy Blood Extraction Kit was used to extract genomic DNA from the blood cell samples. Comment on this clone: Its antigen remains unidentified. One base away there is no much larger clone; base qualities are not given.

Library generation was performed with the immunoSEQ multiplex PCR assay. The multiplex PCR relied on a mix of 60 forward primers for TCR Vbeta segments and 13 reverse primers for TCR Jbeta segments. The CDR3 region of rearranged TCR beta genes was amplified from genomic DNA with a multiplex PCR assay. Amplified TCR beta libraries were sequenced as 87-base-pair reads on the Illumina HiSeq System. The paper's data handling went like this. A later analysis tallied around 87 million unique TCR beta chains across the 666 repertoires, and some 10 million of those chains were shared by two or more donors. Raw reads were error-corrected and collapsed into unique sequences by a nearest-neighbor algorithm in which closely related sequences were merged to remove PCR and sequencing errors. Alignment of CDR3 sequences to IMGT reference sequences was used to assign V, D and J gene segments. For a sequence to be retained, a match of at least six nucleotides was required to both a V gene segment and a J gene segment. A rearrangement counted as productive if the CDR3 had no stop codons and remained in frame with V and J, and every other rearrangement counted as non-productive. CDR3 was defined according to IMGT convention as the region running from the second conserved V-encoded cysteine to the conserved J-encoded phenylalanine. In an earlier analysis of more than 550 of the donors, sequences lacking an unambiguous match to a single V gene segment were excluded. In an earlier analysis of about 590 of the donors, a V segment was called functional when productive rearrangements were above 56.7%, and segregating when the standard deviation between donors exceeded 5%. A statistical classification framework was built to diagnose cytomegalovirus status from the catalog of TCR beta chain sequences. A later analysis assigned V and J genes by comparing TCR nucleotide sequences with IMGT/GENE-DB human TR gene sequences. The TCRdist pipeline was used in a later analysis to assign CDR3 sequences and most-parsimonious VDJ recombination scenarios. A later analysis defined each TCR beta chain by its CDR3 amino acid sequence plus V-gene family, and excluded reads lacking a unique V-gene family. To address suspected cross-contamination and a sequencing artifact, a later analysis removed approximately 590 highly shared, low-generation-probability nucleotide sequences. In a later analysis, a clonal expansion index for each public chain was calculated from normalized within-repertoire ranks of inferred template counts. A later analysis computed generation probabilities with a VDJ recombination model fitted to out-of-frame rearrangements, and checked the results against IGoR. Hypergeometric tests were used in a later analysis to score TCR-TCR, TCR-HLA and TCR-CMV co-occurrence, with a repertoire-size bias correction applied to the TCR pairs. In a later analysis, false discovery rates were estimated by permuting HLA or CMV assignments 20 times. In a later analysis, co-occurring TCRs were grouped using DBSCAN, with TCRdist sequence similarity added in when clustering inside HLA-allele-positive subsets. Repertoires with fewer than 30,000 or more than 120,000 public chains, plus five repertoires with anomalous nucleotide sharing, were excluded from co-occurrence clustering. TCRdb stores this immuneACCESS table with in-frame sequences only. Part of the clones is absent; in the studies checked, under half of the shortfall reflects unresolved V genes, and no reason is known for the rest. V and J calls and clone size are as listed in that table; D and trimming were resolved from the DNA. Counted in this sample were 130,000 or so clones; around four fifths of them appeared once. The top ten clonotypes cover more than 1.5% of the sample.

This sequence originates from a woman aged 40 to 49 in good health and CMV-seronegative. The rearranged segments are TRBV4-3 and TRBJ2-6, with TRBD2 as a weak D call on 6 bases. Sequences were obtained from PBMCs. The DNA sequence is TGCGCCAGCAGCCGGGGGGACTCTGGGGCCAACGTCCTGACTTTC. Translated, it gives CASSRGDSGANVLTF.